The 22 T cell receptor beta chains below were found in one sample sequenced in a study of human T cells and chemical hapten exposure. TCRdb called the RACE reads again in MiXCR, with one record for every CDR3 protein. This table holds under 90,000 distinct CDR3 sequences, 7.5% to 9.5% found once. Time point meaning: patch test 2, 6 weeks after DPC sensitization. Treatment specified: therapeutic diphenylcyclopropenone sensitization with weekly scalp DPC. The material was whole blood, obtained in connection with sensitization to the hapten diphenylcyclopropenone (DPC). All receptors come from a woman in her fifties or sixties with alopecia areata. Some clones in this sample may be carry-over from other donors' samples.

This clonotype was observed a handful of times. The V and J genes are TRBV6-5 and TRBJ2-1; 13 bases line up with TRBD2. Germline CDR1 and CDR2: MNHEY and SVGAGI. CDR3 length equals 15 residues. The J segment lost 8 bases and the V segment lost 6 bases, leaving 7 bases of the junction unmatched. This chain's CDR3 is CASRRTSGSVDEQFF. The CDR3 bases are TGTGCCAGCAGACGGACTAGCGGGAGCGTGGATGAGCAGTTCTTC.

The V and J genes are TRBV6-5 and TRBJ1-1, with a possible D match to TRBD1 (5 bases). The CDR3 has 12 amino acids. CDR1 is MNHEY and CDR2 is SVGAGI in the germline V gene. Trimming left V 2 bases short and J 5 bases short, with 6 bases between. For the CDR3, the DNA is TGTGCCAGCAGTTACGGACAAACTGAAGCTTTCTTT. It encodes CASSYGQTEAFF.

This rearrangement joins TRBV20-1 to TRBJ2-7, with TRBD2 matching 11 bases. J was trimmed by 9 bases and V by 3 bases; bases with no gene match: 7. Per the germline V gene, CDR1 is DFQATT and CDR2 is SNEGSKA (reference sequence). This CDR3 has 13 residues. CDR3 residues: CSASTSGSGWQYF. The CDR3 DNA follows: TGCAGTGCTAGTACTAGCGGGAGTGGATGGCAGTACTTC.

Worth noting for this clonotype: This sequence may be a read error, since a much larger clone differs from it by one base. V and J are TRBV6-5 and TRBJ1-3; D gene unclear. The CDR3 is 15 amino acids. Per the germline V gene, CDR1 is MNHEY and CDR2 is SVGAGI. In nucleotides, the CDR3 is TGTGCCAGCAGACTTGAAGGCTTCTCTGGAAACGCCATATATTTT. It is translated as CASRLEGFSGNAIYF.

This clonotype was observed a handful of times. This chain joins TRBV29-1 and TRBJ2-1; 9 bases match TRBD1. V lost 6 bases to trimming and J lost 6 bases; unmatched junction nucleotides: 12. Germline V lookup: CDR1 SQVTM, CDR2 ANQGSEA. This CDR3 has 15 residues. CDR3 DNA sequence: TGCAGCGTAGCCCCGGGACAGGGCCCGTCCAATGAGCAGTTCTTC. Translated: CSVAPGQGPSNEQFF.

At least ten counts were recorded for this clonotype. The V and J genes are TRBV20-1 and TRBJ2-7, with TRBD2 as a possible D gene (6 bases). This CDR3 has 14 amino acids. Deletions cut 3 bases from V and 3 bases from J, with 15 bases between. Germline V gene sequence: CDR1 DFQATT, CDR2 SNEGSKA (reference sequence). The CDR3 DNA follows: TGCAGTGCTAGCCCAGCGGGTGTATTCTACGAGCAGTACTTC. This translates into CSASPAGVFYEQYF.

Comment on this clonotype: Since a much larger clone is just one base distant, this may be a read error. The rearrangement links TRBV3-1 to TRBJ1-2; the D gene is possibly TRBD1 (5 bases). Germline values: CDR1 LGHDT, CDR2 YNNKEL (reference sequence). The CDR3 extends over 13 amino acids. The V end lost 3 bases, the J end lost 4 bases, and 9 bases lay between the germline ends. CDR3 loop: CASSQTAFYGYTF. For the CDR3, the DNA is TGTGCCAGCAGCCAGACAGCTTTCTATGGCTACACCTTC.

This clonotype has a count of ten or more. This chain joins TRBV5-1 and TRBJ2-1; 7 bases are a match to TRBD2. With 4 bases clipped from V and 7 bases from J, the junction kept 5 bases outside the gene matches. The germline V gene encodes CDR1 SGHRS and CDR2 YFSETQ. The CDR3 loop spans 13 amino acids. The CDR3 nucleotides read TGCGCCAGCAGCGGGGGAGGGTGGAATGAGCAGTTCTTC. Its protein is CASSGGGWNEQFF.

The V call is TRBV6-6, the J call TRBJ1-1; D might be TRBD1 (5 bases). Germline V gives CDR1 MNHNY, CDR2 SVGAGI (reference sequence). The germline V and J ends were trimmed by 2 bases and 7 bases, with 11 bases remaining between them. CDR3 length: 13 amino acids. The DNA for the CDR3 is TGTGCCAGCAGTTACAGGGGCCAGAGTGAAGCTTTCTTT. It encodes CASSYRGQSEAFF.

The chain joins TRBV4-3 to TRBJ2-7, with D tentatively TRBD2 (5 bases). Germline CDR1 LGHNA, CDR2 YSLEER. Trimming removed 0 bases at V and 7 bases at J, with 16 bases between. The CDR3 runs 15 residues. Here the CDR3 DNA reads TGCGCCAGCAGCCAAGATGGGTCCTGGCCGGGGGAGCAGTACTTC. This codes for CASSQDGSWPGEQYF.

The chain recombines TRBV29-1 with TRBJ2-7; D possibly corresponds to TRBD1 (6 bases). The CDR3 covers 16 residues. CDR1 and CDR2 from the germline V gene are SQVTM and ANQGSEA. Trimming took 0 bases from V and 7 from J, leaving 22 bases between them. In DNA, the CDR3 is TGCAGCGTTGAAGATTTTCCGACAGGCCGTACGAGGGAGCAGTACTTC. Translated: CSVEDFPTGRTREQYF.

The chain carries TRBV20-1 and TRBJ2-7, with 13 bases identical to TRBD2. J gave up 4 bases and V 3 bases, and 6 bases lay outside the gene matches. CDR1 and CDR2 from the germline V gene are DFQATT and SNEGSKA (reference sequence). This CDR3 contains 15 residues. The CDR3 DNA reads as TGCAGTGCTAGTATCCCGACTAGCGGGAGGTACGAGCAGTACTTC. It codes for CSASIPTSGRYEQYF.

This clonotype was counted between two and nine times. V usage is TRBV7-6 and J usage is TRBJ2-5; the match to TRBD2 covers 7 bases. The V and J ends lost 6 bases and 5 bases, in that order; junction bases with no gene match: 12. Germline CDR1 is SGHVS and CDR2 is FNYEAQ. The CDR3 runs to 15 residues. DNA for the CDR3: TGTGCCAGCAGACCAGAAGCGGGGCCAGCGGAGACCCAGTACTTC. It encodes CASRPEAGPAETQYF.

This clonotype was recorded a few times. This sequence joins TRBV29-1 and TRBJ1-1, with 8 bases identical to TRBD1. The V segment lost 4 bases and the J segment 4 bases; nucleotides outside the gene matches: 2. Germline lookup yields CDR1 SQVTM and CDR2 ANQGSEA. The CDR3 runs 12 residues. As DNA, the CDR3 is TGCAGCGTTGGGACAGGGTTCACTGAAGCTTTCTTT. Protein: CSVGTGFTEAFF.

V and J are TRBV5-8 and TRBJ2-3; 8 nucleotides align to TRBD1. Germline CDR1 is SGHTS and CDR2 is YDEGEE. Unmatched junction bases numbered 5, after V lost 2 bases and J lost 3 bases. This CDR3 has 15 amino acids. CDR3 DNA: TGTGCCAGCAGCTTCGGCAGGGGGCATACAGATACGCAGTATTTT. It encodes CASSFGRGHTDTQYF.

This clonotype was found a few times. J is TRBJ2-5 and V is TRBV12-5; a possible D gene is TRBD2 (6 bases). This CDR3 comprises 15 residues. Trimming removed 5 bases from V and 1 base from J, with 14 bases in between. Germline V gene lookup returns CDR1 LGHNT and CDR2 FRNRAP. The CDR3 reads CASGPSGTLQETQYF. The CDR3 nucleotides read TGTGCTAGTGGTCCCTCCGGGACTCTCCAAGAGACCCAGTACTTC.

This clonotype was seen a handful of times. The gene calls are TRBV2 and TRBJ1-1; D gene ambiguous. Trimming pared 4 bases from V and 1 base from J, leaving 10 bases between. The germline V gene encodes CDR1 SNHLY and CDR2 FYNNEI. The CDR3 loop spans 14 amino acids. The CDR3 is CASSGKLPNTEAFF. The CDR3 region has the DNA TGTGCCAGCAGTGGGAAACTGCCGAACACTGAAGCTTTCTTT.

This chain uses TRBV7-2 with TRBJ2-7; 11 nucleotides align to TRBD2. The CDR3 is 16 residues long. V lost 5 bases, J lost 4 bases, and 10 bases stayed unmatched. From germline, CDR1 is SGHTA and CDR2 FQGNSA. The CDR3 sequence: CASSRDTTSGKYEQYF. In DNA form, the CDR3 reads TGTGCCAGCAGCCGCGATACGACTAGCGGGAAGTACGAGCAGTACTTC.

The gene calls are TRBV6-5 and TRBJ1-6; a possible D gene is TRBD1 (6 bases). In germline, CDR1 is MNHEY, CDR2 SVGAGI. CDR3 size: 15 residues. Trimming took 5 bases from V and 7 from J, leaving 15 bases between them. This chain's CDR3 is CASSTGGTPNSPLHF. CDR3 DNA: TGTGCCAGCAGTACTGGAGGGACACCGAATTCACCCCTCCACTTT.

This clonotype has ten or more counts. This chain joins TRBV7-2 and TRBJ1-1; the D gene is possibly TRBD1 (5 bases). The CDR3 covers 13 residues. The germline V gene encodes CDR1 SGHTA and CDR2 FQGNSA. Trimming shortened V by 4 bases and J by 1 base, and 7 bases separated the two germline ends. CDR3 amino acids: CASSWGRNTEAFF. The CDR3 DNA reads as TGTGCCAGCAGCTGGGGACGGAACACTGAAGCTTTCTTT.

This clonotype was picked up a small number of times. The CDR3: CASNIWGGEAEAFF. The CDR3 bases are TGTGCCAGCAATATTTGGGGGGGTGAAGCTGAAGCTTTCTTT. The chain has TRBV2 and TRBJ1-1; perhaps TRBD1 as D (5 bases). V lost 7 bases, J lost 6 bases, and 18 bases lay in between. CDR1 SNHLY and CDR2 FYNNEI come from the germline V gene. This CDR3 contains 14 residues.

The chain recombines TRBV10-1 with TRBJ2-3; 7 bases align to TRBD2. In germline, CDR1 is WNHNN, CDR2 SYGVQD (reference sequence). The V segment lost 7 bases and the J segment 1 base; nucleotides outside the gene matches: 5. The CDR3 sequence is 14 residues long. As DNA, the CDR3 is TGCGCCAGCAATCCGGGGGGAGGCACAGATACGCAGTATTTT. This codes for CASNPGGGTDTQYF.